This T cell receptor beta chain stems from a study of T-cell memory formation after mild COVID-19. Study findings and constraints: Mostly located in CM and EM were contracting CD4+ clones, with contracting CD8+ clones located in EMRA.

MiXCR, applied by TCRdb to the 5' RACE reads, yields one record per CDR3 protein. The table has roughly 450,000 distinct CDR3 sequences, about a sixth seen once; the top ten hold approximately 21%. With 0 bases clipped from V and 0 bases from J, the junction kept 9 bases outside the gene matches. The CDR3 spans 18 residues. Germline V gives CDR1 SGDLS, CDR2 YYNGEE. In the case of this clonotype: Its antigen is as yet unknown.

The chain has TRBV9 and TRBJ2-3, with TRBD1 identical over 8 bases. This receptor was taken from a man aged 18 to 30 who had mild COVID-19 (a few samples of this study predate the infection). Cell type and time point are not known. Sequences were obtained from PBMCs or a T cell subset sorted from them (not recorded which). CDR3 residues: CASSVVPEGQGSTDTQYF. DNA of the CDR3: TGTGCCAGCAGCGTAGTCCCCGAAGGACAGGGCAGCACAGATACGCAGTATTTT.